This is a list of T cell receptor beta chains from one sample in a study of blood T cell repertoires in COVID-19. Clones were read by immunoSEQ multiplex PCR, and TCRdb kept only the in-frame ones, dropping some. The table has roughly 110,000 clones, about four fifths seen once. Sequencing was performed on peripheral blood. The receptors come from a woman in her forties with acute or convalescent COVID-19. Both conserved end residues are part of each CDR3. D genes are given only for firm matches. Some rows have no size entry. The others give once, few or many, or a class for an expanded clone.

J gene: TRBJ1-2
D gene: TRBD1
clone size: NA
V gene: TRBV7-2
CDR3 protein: CASSSYRGANYGYTF
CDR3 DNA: TGTGCCAGCAGCTCGTACAGGGGCGCTAACTATGGCTACACCTTC

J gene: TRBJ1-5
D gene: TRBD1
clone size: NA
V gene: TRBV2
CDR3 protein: CASSPQGDSNQPQHF
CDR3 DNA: TGTGCCAGCAGCCCCCAGGGGGATAGCAATCAGCCCCAGCATTTT

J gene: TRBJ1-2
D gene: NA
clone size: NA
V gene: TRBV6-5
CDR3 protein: CASSTQTSSRGYTF
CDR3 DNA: TGTGCCAGCAGTACTCAGACATCAAGTCGTGGCTACACCTTC

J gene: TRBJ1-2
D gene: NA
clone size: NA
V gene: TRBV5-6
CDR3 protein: CASSSRGARGYTF
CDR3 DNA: TGTGCCAGCAGCTCCCGCGGGGCGCGCGGCTACACCTTC

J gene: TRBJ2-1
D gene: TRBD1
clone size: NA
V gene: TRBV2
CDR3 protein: CASRGTGQAYNEQFF
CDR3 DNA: TGTGCCAGCAGGGGGACAGGTCAAGCCTACAATGAGCAGTTCTTC

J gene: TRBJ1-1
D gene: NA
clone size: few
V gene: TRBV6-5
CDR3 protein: CASSPKYEAFF
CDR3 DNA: TGTGCCAGCAGTCCCAAATATGAGGCTTTCTTT

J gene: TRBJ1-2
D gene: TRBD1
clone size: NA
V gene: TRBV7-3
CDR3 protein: CASSLDGQGYGYTF
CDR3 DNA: TGTGCCAGCAGTCTAGACGGACAGGGCTATGGCTACACCTTC

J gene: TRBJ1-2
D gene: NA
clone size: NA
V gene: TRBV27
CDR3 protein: CASSSYFSRGDGYTF
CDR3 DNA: TGTGCCAGCAGTTCCTATTTTAGTCGGGGAGATGGCTACACCTTC

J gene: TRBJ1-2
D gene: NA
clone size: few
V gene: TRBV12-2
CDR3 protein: CASRRPRWAHGYTF
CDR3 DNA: TGTGCAAGTCGCCGACCCCGATGGGCTCATGGCTACACCTTC

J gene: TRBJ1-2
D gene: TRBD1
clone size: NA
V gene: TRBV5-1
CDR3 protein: CASSLGDRGTYGYTF
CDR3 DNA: TGCGCCAGCAGCTTGGGGGACAGGGGCACTTATGGCTACACCTTC

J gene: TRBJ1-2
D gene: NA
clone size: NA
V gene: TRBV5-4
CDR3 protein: CASSSGTWSGGGYTF
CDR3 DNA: TGTGCCAGCAGCTCTGGTACCTGGAGTGGTGGAGGCTACACCTTC

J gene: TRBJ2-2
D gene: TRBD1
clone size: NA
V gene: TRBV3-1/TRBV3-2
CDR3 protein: CASSPRDRAAGELFF
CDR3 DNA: TGTGCCAGCAGCCCCCGGGACAGGGCGGCCGGGGAGCTGTTTTTT

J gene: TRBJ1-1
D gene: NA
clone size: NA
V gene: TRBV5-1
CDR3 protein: CASSLWSNTEAFF
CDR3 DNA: TGCGCCAGCAGCTTGTGGAGTAACACTGAAGCTTTCTTT

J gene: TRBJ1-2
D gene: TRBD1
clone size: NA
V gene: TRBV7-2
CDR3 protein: CASSSTIPGQYYGYTF
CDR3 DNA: TGTGCCAGCAGCTCAACTATTCCGGGACAGTACTATGGCTACACCTTC

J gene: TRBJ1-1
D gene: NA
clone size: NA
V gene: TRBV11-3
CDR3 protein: CASSLEQHTEAFF
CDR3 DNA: TGTGCCAGCAGCTTAGAACAACACACTGAAGCTTTCTTT

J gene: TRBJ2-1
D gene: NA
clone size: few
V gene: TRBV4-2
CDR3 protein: CASSQDRSAYNEQFF
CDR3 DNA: TGTGCCAGCAGCCAAGATCGGTCCGCCTACAATGAGCAGTTCTTC

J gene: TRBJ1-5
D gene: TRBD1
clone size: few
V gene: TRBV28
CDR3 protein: CASRWDSNQPQHF
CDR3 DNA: TGTGCCAGCCGGTGGGACAGTAATCAGCCCCAGCATTTT

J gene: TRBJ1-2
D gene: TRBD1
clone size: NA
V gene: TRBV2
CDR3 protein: CASSDHGQGYGYTF
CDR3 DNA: TGTGCCAGCAGTGACCACGGACAGGGCTATGGCTACACCTTC

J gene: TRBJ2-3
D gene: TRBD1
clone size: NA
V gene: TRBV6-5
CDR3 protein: CASSSGQGGTDTQYF
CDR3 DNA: TGTGCCAGCAGCTCCGGACAGGGGGGCACAGATACGCAGTATTTT

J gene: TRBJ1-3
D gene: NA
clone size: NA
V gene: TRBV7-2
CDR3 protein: CASSLTGPPGNTIYF
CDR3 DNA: TGTGCCAGCAGCTTAACAGGGCCCCCTGGAAACACCATATATTTT

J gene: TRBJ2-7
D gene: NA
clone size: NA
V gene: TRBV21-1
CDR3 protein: CASSKEDTGPTYEQYF
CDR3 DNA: TGTGCCAGCAGCAAAGAGGACACGGGTCCCACCTACGAGCAGTACTTC

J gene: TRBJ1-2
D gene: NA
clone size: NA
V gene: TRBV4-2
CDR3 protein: CASSQDLRRQGYTF
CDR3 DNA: TGTGCCAGCAGCCAAGATCTGCGGCGGCAGGGCTACACCTTC

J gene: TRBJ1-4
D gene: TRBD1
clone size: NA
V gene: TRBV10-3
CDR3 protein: CATGATGGDEKLFF
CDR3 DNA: TGTGCCACCGGGGCAACAGGGGGGGATGAAAAACTGTTTTTT

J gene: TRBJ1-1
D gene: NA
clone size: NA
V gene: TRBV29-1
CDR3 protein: CSVRQITSTEAFF
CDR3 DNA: TGCAGCGTTCGACAGATTACAAGCACTGAAGCTTTCTTT

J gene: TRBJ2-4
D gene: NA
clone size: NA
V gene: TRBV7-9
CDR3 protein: CASSSPYGGGQKNIQYF
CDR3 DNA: TGTGCCAGCAGCTCACCTTATGGGGGCGGACAAAAAAACATTCAGTACTTC

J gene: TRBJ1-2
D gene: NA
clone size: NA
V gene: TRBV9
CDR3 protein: CASSLQGPYGYTF
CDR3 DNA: TGTGCCAGCAGCTTACAGGGCCCCTATGGCTACACCTTC

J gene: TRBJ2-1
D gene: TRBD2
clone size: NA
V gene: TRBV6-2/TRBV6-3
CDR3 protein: CASSWLAGVTYNEQFF
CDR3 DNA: TGTGCCAGCAGTTGGCTTGCGGGGGTCACCTACAATGAGCAGTTCTTC

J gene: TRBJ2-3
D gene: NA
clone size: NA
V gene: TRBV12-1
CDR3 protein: CASSLGDTQYF
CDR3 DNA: TGTGCCAGCAGCCTCGGAGATACGCAGTATTTT

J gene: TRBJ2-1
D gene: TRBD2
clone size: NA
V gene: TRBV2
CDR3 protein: CASLTSGVSGEQFF
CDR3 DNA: TGTGCCTCTTTGACTAGCGGGGTATCAGGTGAGCAGTTCTTC

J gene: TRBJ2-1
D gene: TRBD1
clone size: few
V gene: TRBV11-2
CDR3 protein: CASSLDFAGQGSYNEQFF
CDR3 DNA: TGTGCCAGCAGCTTAGATTTTGCCGGACAGGGCTCCTACAATGAGCAGTTCTTC

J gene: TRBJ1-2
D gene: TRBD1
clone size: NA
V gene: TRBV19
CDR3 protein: CASSRQGGRNGYTF
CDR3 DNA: TGTGCCAGTAGTCGGCAGGGGGGTCGTAATGGCTACACCTTC